This paragraph covers one TCR beta chain sequence. As yet, its antigen is unknown. These data belong to a study of T cell responses to AZD1222 COVID-19 vaccine. Study-wide context: Second doses at about 4 or about 12 weeks were pooled.

Findings and limits, study-wide: Nearly half of unique spike-specific TCRs reportedly avoided B.1.351 and B.1.1.7 mutated regions. Elevations in Spike-specific TCR breadth and depth followed administration of two AZD1222 doses. Among the donors, most were white British and more were female, and clonal diversity was possibly underestimated.

TCRdb's table, derived via immunoSEQ multiplex PCR, lists solely in-frame clones and lacks some. Of roughly 120,000 clones in the sample, around 82% were seen once. Germline V gene sequence: CDR1 LGHDT, CDR2 YNNKEL (reference sequence). The V end lost 0 bases, the J end lost 7 bases, and 15 bases lay between the germline ends. The CDR3 extends over 15 amino acids. The chain joins TRBV3-1 (or the pseudogene TRBV3-2) to TRBJ1-2; no reliable D call. The specimen was peripheral blood, collected on day 0 of AZD1222 vaccination. The sequence derives from an adult in good health. For the CDR3, the DNA is TGTGCCAGCAGCCAAGATCTGGGCTGGGATCCTGGCTACACCTTC. The encoded protein is CASSQDLGWDPGYTF.